This TCR beta chain originates from a study of T cell responses to AZD1222 COVID-19 vaccine. Regarding the study as a whole: There were vaccine-associated CD4 TCRs across spike, dominant at 160-218 and 743-854. Donor demographics were predominantly white British with a female majority; clonal diversity may be underestimated. Repertoires were obtained only post-peak T cell response. Rises in breadth and depth of Spike-specific TCRs came after two AZD1222 doses.

Between the trimmed V and J ends, which lost 5 bases and 5 bases, there was a span of 21 bases. CDR1 is SEHNR, CDR2 FQNEAQ, per germline (reference sequence). This CDR3 region has 16 residues. Notes on this clone: What it recognizes is unknown.

Sequenced by immunoSEQ multiplex PCR; TCRdb stores in-frame clones only, minus some. This sample has about 120,000 clones, with under 90% found just once. The V call is TRBV7-9, the J call TRBJ1-2, with a tentative D call TRBD1 (5 bases). This clonotype originated in an adult in good health. Sample: peripheral blood, taken on day 0 of AZD1222 vaccination. CDR3 sequence (DNA): TGTGCCAGCAGCCACTTACAGGCCGAGCACCTATATGGCTACACCTTC. Translated, it gives CASSHLQAEHLYGYTF.